One and the same sample provided the 30 T cell receptor beta chains below, sequenced in a study of human T cells and chemical hapten exposure. TCRdb processed the RACE reads anew with MiXCR; each CDR3 protein has one entry. The repertoire consists of over 50,000 distinct CDR3 sequences, with approximately 9.5% occurring once and the leading ten covering roughly 9%. Indicated time point: pre-sensitization, week 0. Specified treatment: therapeutic diphenylcyclopropenone sensitization with weekly scalp DPC. Extraction of total RNA was performed on unfractionated whole blood. The input for sequencing was whole blood, taken in connection with sensitization to the hapten diphenylcyclopropenone (DPC). The receptors here all came from a woman aged 30 to 39 with alopecia areata. Some clones in this sample may be carry-over from other donors' samples.

The gene calls are TRBV9 and TRBJ1-5; perhaps TRBD1 as D (6 bases). The CDR3 is made up of 15 amino acids. The germline CDR1 and CDR2 sequences are SGDLS and YYNGEE. The V and J ends lost 4 bases and 4 bases respectively, with 15 bases between them. The CDR3 sequence is CASSPRGGINQPQHF. CDR3 coding DNA: TGTGCCAGCAGCCCGAGAGGGGGGATTAATCAGCCCCAGCATTTT. Variable domain in full (rest from reference TRBV9 and TRBJ1-5): DSGVTQTPKHLITATGQRVTLRCSPRSGDLSVYWYQQSLDQGLQFLIQYYNGEERAKGNILERFSAQQFPDLHSELNLSSLELGDSALYFCASSPRGGINQPQHFGDGTRLSIL.

This chain connects TRBV5-1 to TRBJ1-5; perhaps TRBD1 as D (6 bases). CDR3 length equals 14 residues. Germline loops: CDR1 SGHRS, CDR2 YFSETQ. V was shortened by 4 bases and J by 1 base, with 9 bases between the two germline ends. The CDR3 bases are TGCGCCAGCAGCCTGACAGGAAGCAATCAGCCCCAGCATTTT. Protein sequence: CASSLTGSNQPQHF.

This clonotype was detected a few times. The rearrangement links TRBV6-2 or TRBV6-3 to TRBJ1-5; no clear D gene. The CDR3 extends over 15 amino acids. V lost 5 bases to trimming and J lost 6 bases, with 17 bases between them. Germline V gives CDR1 MNHEY, CDR2 SVGEGT. The CDR3 reads CASSQGLGGFQPQHF. The CDR3 nucleotides read TGTGCCAGCAGTCAAGGCCTTGGAGGGTTTCAGCCCCAGCATTTT.

The chain joins TRBV4-1 to TRBJ2-3; TRBD2 matches 9 bases. Germline-derived CDR1 and CDR2 are MGHRA and YSYEKL. CDR3 length equals 16 residues. V shed 2 bases and J 3 bases; nucleotides not matched to a gene: 6. The CDR3 sequence: CASSQWAGGRTDTQYF. The CDR3 DNA follows: TGCGCCAGCAGCCAATGGGCGGGGGGGCGGACAGATACGCAGTATTTT.

There are a few counts of this clonotype. The chain recombines TRBV5-5 with TRBJ2-4; D is perhaps TRBD2 (5 bases). The CDR3 runs 16 residues. Germline-derived CDR1 and CDR2 are SGHKS and YYEKEE (reference sequence). Trimming took off 1 base at V and 5 bases at J, with 16 bases between the two ends. In DNA form, the CDR3 reads TGTGCCAGCAGCTTGCGGGGTTCGACCGATGAAAACATTCAGTACTTC. Translating gives CASSLRGSTDENIQYF.

In this sample, this clonotype turned up a few times. The chain couples TRBV24-1 to TRBJ2-6; maybe TRBD1 (6 bases). CDR1 KGHDR and CDR2 SFDVKD come from the germline V gene. The CDR3 totals 13 residues. V was trimmed by 7 bases and J by 14 bases, leaving 17 bases between them. The CDR3 loop is CATSRGGDGILTF. The CDR3 region has the DNA TGTGCCACCAGCAGGGGTGGGGACGGAATCCTGACTTTC.

This clonotype was counted a few times. The CDR3 here is CASSFSNNSPLHF. CDR3 bases: TGTGCCAGCAGCTTCTCAAATAATTCACCCCTCCACTTT. The rearrangement uses TRBV7-2 and TRBJ1-6, with D unclear. The germline gives CDR1 SGHTA, CDR2 FQGNSA. This CDR3 is built from 13 residues. Trimming removed 3 bases at V and 5 bases at J, with 5 bases between.

J is TRBJ2-7 and V is TRBV20-1; D call uncertain. This CDR3 spans 14 amino acids. Trimming took off 0 bases at V and 5 bases at J, with 14 bases between the two ends. Per the germline V gene, CDR1 is DFQATT and CDR2 is SNEGSKA (reference sequence). The CDR3 loop reads CSARDPMGSDEQYF. DNA for the CDR3: TGCAGTGCTAGAGATCCAATGGGGTCGGACGAGCAGTACTTC.

This clonotype was seen repeatedly, ten times or more. The rearrangement links TRBV20-1 to TRBJ1-1, with 8 bases identical to TRBD1. The V gene end was trimmed by 2 bases and the J gene end by 1 base; junction bases not matched to a gene: 3. Germline values: CDR1 DFQATT, CDR2 SNEGSKA (reference sequence). CDR3 length equals 14 residues. This chain's CDR3 is CSARPGGPNTEAFF. CDR3 sequence (DNA): TGCAGTGCTAGACCAGGGGGCCCGAACACTGAAGCTTTCTTT.

The chain links TRBV4-3 to TRBJ2-6; D not resolved. The germline CDR1 and CDR2 sequences are LGHNA and YSLEER. The length of the CDR3 is 18 residues. Trimming pared 0 bases from V and 4 bases from J, leaving 16 bases between. The CDR3 DNA reads TGCGCCAGCAGCCAAGAGTCCATCCGGGCAGGAGGGGCCAACGTCCTGACTTTC. Its protein product is CASSQESIRAGGANVLTF.

This clonotype was recorded at least ten times. This chain links TRBV7-2 with TRBJ1-1; 7 bases line up with TRBD1. The V segment lost 6 bases and the J segment 4 bases; nucleotides outside the gene matches: 8. CDR3 length: 14 residues. Germline V gene sequence: CDR1 SGHTA, CDR2 FQGNSA. The CDR3 coding sequence is TGTGCCAGCAGGGGGGAGGGGGCTCGCACTGAAGCTTTCTTT. This codes for CASRGEGARTEAFF.

This clonotype was detected many times. The gene calls are TRBV14 and TRBJ1-6; D remains unclear. The CDR3 has 15 residues. The germline gives CDR1 SGHDN, CDR2 FVKESK. V gave up 0 bases and J gave up 5 bases, with 8 bases separating them. The CDR3, as DNA: TGTGCCAGCAGCCAAGATGGAAGGGATAATTCACCCCTCCACTTT. Amino acids: CASSQDGRDNSPLHF.

The CDR3 coding sequence is TGTGCCAGCGGACGCGGGACTCTCATAAACTATGGCTACACCTTC. Amino acid sequence: CASGRGTLINYGYTF. The chain links TRBV11-2 to TRBJ1-2; possible D gene TRBD1, 5 bases. CDR3 length equals 15 residues. The germline gives CDR1 SGHAT, CDR2 FQNNGV. Trimming took off 8 bases at V and 2 bases at J, with 18 bases between the two ends.

The gene calls are TRBV27 and TRBJ1-5, with D maybe TRBD1 (6 bases). The CDR3 totals 13 residues. The V end lost 6 bases, the J end lost 5 bases, and 11 bases lay between the germline ends. CDR1 and CDR2 (germline): MNHEY, SMNVEV (reference sequence). DNA of the CDR3: TGTGCCAGCAGCGACAGGCGCGATCAGCCCCAGCATTTT. Amino acids: CASSDRRDQPQHF.

In this sample, this clonotype turned up a few times. The chain couples TRBV2 to TRBJ2-2; perhaps TRBD1 as D (6 bases). Trimming took off 9 bases at V and 0 bases at J, with 14 bases between the two ends. The CDR3 extends over 15 amino acids. CDR1 is SNHLY, CDR2 FYNNEI, per germline. In nucleotides, the CDR3 is TGTGCCAGGAACAGGGAACCCTCGAACACCGGGGAGCTGTTTTTT. Encoded protein: CARNREPSNTGELFF.

This clonotype was counted between two and nine times. V usage is TRBV7-3 and J usage is TRBJ2-1; D unclear. The V end was cut by 1 base, the J end by 6 bases, with 7 bases between. The CDR3 is 13 amino acids. CDR1 is SGHTA and CDR2 is FQGTGA in the germline V gene. CDR3 bases: TGTGCCAGCAGCTTAATTTGGGGCAATGAGCAGTTCTTC. Translating it yields CASSLIWGNEQFF.

The chain employs TRBV4-1 and TRBJ2-1; 8 nucleotides line up with TRBD2. Unmatched junction bases numbered 10, after V lost 1 base and J lost 8 bases. This CDR3 is built from 16 residues. Germline V lookup: CDR1 MGHRA, CDR2 YSYEKL. The CDR3 nucleotides are TGCGCCAGCAGCCAAGTCTTAGAGAGCGGGGGCTATGAGCAGTTCTTC. This codes for CASSQVLESGGYEQFF.

The DNA for the CDR3 is TGTGCCAGCTCAACTAGAGGCGTTGATGATACGCAGTATTTT. Its protein is CASSTRGVDDTQYF. The chain carries TRBV18 and TRBJ2-3, with D possibly being TRBD2 (5 bases). CDR1 is KGHSH, CDR2 LQKENI, per germline. The CDR3 spans 14 residues. Trimming left V 5 bases short and J 6 bases short, with 15 bases between.

The V gene is TRBV11-1, the J gene TRBJ1-1, with 8 positions matching TRBD1. The CDR3 extends over 15 amino acids. Germline CDR1 is SGHAT and CDR2 is FQDESV (reference sequence). Unmatched junction bases numbered 6, after V lost 5 bases and J lost 1 base. Here the CDR3 reads CASSQTTGANTEAFF. DNA for the CDR3: TGTGCCAGCAGCCAAACGACAGGGGCGAACACTGAAGCTTTCTTT.

The chain uses TRBV29-1 and TRBJ2-5, with D uncertain. Germline CDR1 reads SQVTM; CDR2 reads ANQGSEA. Trimming pared 4 bases from V and 4 bases from J, leaving 16 bases between. The CDR3 consists of 14 residues. The CDR3 sequence is CSVGSSGASETQYF. In DNA form, the CDR3 reads TGCAGCGTTGGGAGCTCGGGCGCGTCAGAGACCCAGTACTTC.

This chain links TRBV7-2 with TRBJ2-7; unclear D gene. With 5 bases removed from V and 5 bases from J, the gap between germline ends came to 22 bases. CDR1 is SGHTA, CDR2 FQGNSA, per germline. CDR3 length: 16 residues. The CDR3 loop is CASSPRIVNVLHEQYF. The CDR3 nucleotides are TGTGCCAGCAGCCCGAGAATAGTTAATGTCCTCCACGAGCAGTACTTC.

The J gene is TRBJ2-1, the V gene TRBV28, with 7 bases that match TRBD1. This CDR3 region has 15 residues. In germline, CDR1 is MDHEN, CDR2 SYDVKM. Germline trimming cut 7 bases from V and 5 bases from J; bases unmatched to any gene: 11. In DNA, the CDR3 is TGTGCCAGCACCCCAGGAGGACAGGTAAACAATGAGCAGTTCTTC. It encodes CASTPGGQVNNEQFF.

The V gene is TRBV5-1, the J gene TRBJ1-2, with a weak D call TRBD1 (6 bases). CDR3 size: 15 residues. The germline V and J ends were trimmed by 4 bases and 0 bases, with 13 bases remaining between them. The germline CDR1 and CDR2 sequences are SGHRS and YFSETQ. The CDR3 DNA is TGCGCCAGCAGCGGTTTGGACAGTCCTAACTATGGCTACACCTTC. This gives the protein CASSGLDSPNYGYTF.

The chain has TRBV7-9 and TRBJ1-1; D is perhaps TRBD1 (5 bases). The CDR3 consists of 14 residues. Germline lookup yields CDR1 SEHNR and CDR2 FQNEAQ (reference sequence). The V and J ends lost 3 bases and 1 base respectively, with 9 bases between them. The CDR3 loop is CASSLGLPNTEAFF. CDR3 bases: TGTGCCAGCAGCTTGGGACTTCCGAACACTGAAGCTTTCTTT. Drawing the rest from reference TRBV7-9 and TRBJ1-1, the complete variable domain is DTGVSQNPRHKITKRGQNVTFRCDPISEHNRLYWYRQTLGQGPEFLTYFQNEAQLEKSRLLSDRFSAERPKGSFSTLEIQRTEQGDSAMYLCASSLGLPNTEAFFGQGTRLTVV.

This clonotype was found many times. This sequence joins TRBV29-1 and TRBJ1-1; D may be TRBD1 (5 bases). This CDR3 is built from 13 residues. Germline V gene sequence: CDR1 SQVTM, CDR2 ANQGSEA. The V and J ends lost 3 bases and 6 bases respectively, with 14 bases between them. This CDR3 is CSVDGDSRPEAFF. CDR3 nucleotide sequence: TGCAGCGTTGACGGGGACTCCCGCCCTGAAGCTTTCTTT.

This clonotype was counted between two and nine times. The rearrangement links TRBV27 to TRBJ2-2; D is undetermined. The V end lost 8 bases, the J end lost 0 bases, and 10 bases lay between the germline ends. The CDR3 is 14 amino acids. CDR1 is MNHEY, CDR2 SMNVEV, per germline (reference sequence). The CDR3 protein is CASGPVTNTGELFF. The CDR3 region has the DNA TGTGCCAGCGGCCCAGTTACGAACACCGGGGAGCTGTTTTTT.

The chain carries TRBV2 and TRBJ2-5; the match to TRBD2 covers 8 bases. The CDR3 is 14 residues long. Germline loops: CDR1 SNHLY, CDR2 FYNNEI. The junction had 6 bases not matched to a gene; V was cut back by 7 bases and J by 2 bases. This CDR3 is CASNSGGLQETQYF. CDR3 sequence (DNA): TGTGCCAGCAACAGCGGGGGCCTTCAAGAGACCCAGTACTTC.

In this sample, this clonotype turned up many times. This chain uses TRBV5-5 with TRBJ1-1; no reliable D call. The germline V gene has CDR1 SGHKS and CDR2 YYEKEE (reference sequence). The V end lost 3 bases, the J end lost 3 bases, and 6 bases lay between the germline ends. This CDR3 has 12 residues. The chain's CDR3 is CASSWVDTEAFF. The CDR3 nucleotides are TGTGCCAGCAGCTGGGTGGACACTGAAGCTTTCTTT.

This clonotype appeared many times. V and J are TRBV5-1 and TRBJ2-5; TRBD1 or TRBD2 may be the D gene (5 bases each). Germline V CDR1 and CDR2: SGHRS, YFSETQ. The ends were cut back, 4 bases at V and 5 bases at J, with 18 bases in the middle. This CDR3 has 15 amino acids. CDR3 protein: CASSPGTVFGETQYF. Written as DNA, the CDR3 is TGCGCCAGCAGCCCGGGGACGGTGTTTGGGGAGACCCAGTACTTC. The whole variable domain, remainder taken from reference TRBV5-1 and TRBJ2-5, is KAGVTQTPRYLIKTRGQQVTLSCSPISGHRSVSWYQQTPGQGLQFLFEYFSETQRNKGNFPGRFSGRQFSNSRSEMNVSTLELGDSALYLCASSPGTVFGETQYFGPGTRLLVL.

This clonotype has a count of ten or more. This chain connects TRBV12-3 or TRBV12-4 to TRBJ2-7, with D possibly being TRBD1 (6 bases). The CDR3 has 14 amino acids. V was pared by 6 bases and J by 6 bases, with 18 bases between. Written as DNA, the CDR3 is TGTGCCAGCAGGAAATCGACAGGTACGGGCGAGCAGTACTTC. Protein product: CASRKSTGTGEQYF.